The clone carrying this TCR beta chain was seen many times. Time point reported: sample taken at primary tumor resection. Sequencing was performed on whole RNA extracted from tumor and nontumor lung tissue, or from frozen PBMC, and the material was left unsorted. TCRdb fed the 5' RACE reads into MiXCR, producing one record per CDR3 protein. The table includes about 75,000 distinct CDR3 sequences, less than 15% detected once. Germline assignment: CDR1 KGHSH and CDR2 LQKENI. This CDR3 spans 13 amino acids. V lost 3 bases, J lost 5 bases, and 1 base stayed unmatched. This sample was taken from a study of spatial heterogeneity in lung cancer.

This receptor was identified in a male donor with early-stage non-small cell lung cancer. The chain uses TRBV18 and TRBJ2-7; 10 nucleotides line up with TRBD2. This specimen consisted of PBMCs, obtained at surgery. The CDR3: CASSPGTSDEQYF. DNA of the CDR3: TGTGCCAGCTCACCTGGGACTAGCGACGAGCAGTACTTC. The complete variable domain, with remaining parts taken from reference TRBV18 and TRBJ2-7, reads NAGVMQNPRHLVRRRGQEARLRCSPMKGHSHVYWYRQLPEEGLKFMVYLQKENIIDESGMPKERFSAEFPKEGPSILRIQQVVRGDSAAYFCASSPGTSDEQYFGPGTRLTVT.